A selection of T cell receptor beta chains follows, all from one sample in a study of T cell responses to AZD1222 COVID-19 vaccine. Sequencing used immunoSEQ multiplex PCR; TCRdb keeps in-frame clones, though not all of them. Of 150,000 to 200,000 clones listed, around 93% are singletons. The sample here was peripheral blood, taken on day 0 of AZD1222 vaccination. The source is an adult in good health. The CDR3 runs from the conserved cysteine through the conserved F or W.

TRBV5-1	TRBJ1-1	CASSLVSPGQGIEAFF
TRBV4-3	TRBJ2-7	CASSQEGYSMGEQYF
TRBV4-3	TRBJ2-7	CASSQRTGKYEQYF
TRBV7-9	TRBJ2-2	CASSTPPREVTDTGELFF
TRBV9	TRBJ2-6	CASSVVYGNSGANVLTF
TRBV5-1	TRBJ2-7	CASSLGEGLVYEQYF
TRBV30	TRBJ2-7	CAWSFGLQSYEQYF
TRBV5-1	TRBJ1-1	CASRRDTAVGAFF
TRBV5-6	TRBJ1-4	CASSFGGLIGWLFF
TRBV14	TRBJ2-2	CASSYGTLGATGELFF
TRBV9	TRBJ2-2	CASSLISEGPNTGELFF